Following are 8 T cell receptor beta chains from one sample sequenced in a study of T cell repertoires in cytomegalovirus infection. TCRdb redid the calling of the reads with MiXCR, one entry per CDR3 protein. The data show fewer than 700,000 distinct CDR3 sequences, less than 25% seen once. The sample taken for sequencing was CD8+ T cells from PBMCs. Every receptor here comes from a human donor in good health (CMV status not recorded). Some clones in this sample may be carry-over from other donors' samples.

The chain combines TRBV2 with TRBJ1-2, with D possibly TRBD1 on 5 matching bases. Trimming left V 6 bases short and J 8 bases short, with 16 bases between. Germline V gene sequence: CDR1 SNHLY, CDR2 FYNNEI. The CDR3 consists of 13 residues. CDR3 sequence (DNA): TGTGCCAGCAGCGGTGGGGGATTGCGGGGCTACACCTTC. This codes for CASSGGGLRGYTF.

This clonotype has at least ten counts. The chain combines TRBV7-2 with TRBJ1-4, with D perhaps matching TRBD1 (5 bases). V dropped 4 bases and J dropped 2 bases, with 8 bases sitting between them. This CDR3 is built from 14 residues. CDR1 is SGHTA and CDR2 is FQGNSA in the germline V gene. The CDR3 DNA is TGTGCCAGCAGCTGGGACGGCACTAATGAAAAACTGTTTTTT. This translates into CASSWDGTNEKLFF.

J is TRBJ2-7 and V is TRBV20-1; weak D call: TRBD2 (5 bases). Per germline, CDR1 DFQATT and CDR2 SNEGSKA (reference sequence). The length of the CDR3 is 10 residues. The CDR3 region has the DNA TGCACTGCGGGTACCTACGAGCAGTACGTC. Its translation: CTAGTYEQYV.

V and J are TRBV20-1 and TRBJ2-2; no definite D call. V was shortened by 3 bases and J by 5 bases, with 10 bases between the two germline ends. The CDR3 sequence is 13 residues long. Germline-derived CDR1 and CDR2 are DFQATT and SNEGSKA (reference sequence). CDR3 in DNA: TGCAGTGCTAGGGGGATCAGGACCGGGGAGCTGTTTTTT. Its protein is CSARGIRTGELFF.

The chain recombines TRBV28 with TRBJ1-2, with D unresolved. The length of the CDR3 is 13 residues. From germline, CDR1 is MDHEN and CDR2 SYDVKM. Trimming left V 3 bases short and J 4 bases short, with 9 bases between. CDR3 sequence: CASSFRTSYGYTF. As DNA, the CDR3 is TGTGCCAGCAGTTTCAGGACCTCCTATGGCTACACCTTC.

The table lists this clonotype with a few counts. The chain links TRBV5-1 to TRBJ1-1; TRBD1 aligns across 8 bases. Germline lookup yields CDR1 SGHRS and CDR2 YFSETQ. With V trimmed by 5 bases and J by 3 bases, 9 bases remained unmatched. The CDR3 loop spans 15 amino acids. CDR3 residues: CASRSAGGRDTEAFF. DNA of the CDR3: TGCGCCAGCAGATCCGCAGGGGGCAGGGACACTGAAGCTTTCTTT.

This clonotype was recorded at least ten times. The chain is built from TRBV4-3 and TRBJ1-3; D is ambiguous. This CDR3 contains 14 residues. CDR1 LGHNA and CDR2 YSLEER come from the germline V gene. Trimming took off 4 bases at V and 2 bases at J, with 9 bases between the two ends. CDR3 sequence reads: CASSPAVPGNTIYF. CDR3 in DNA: TGCGCCAGCAGCCCAGCAGTGCCTGGAAACACCATATATTTT.

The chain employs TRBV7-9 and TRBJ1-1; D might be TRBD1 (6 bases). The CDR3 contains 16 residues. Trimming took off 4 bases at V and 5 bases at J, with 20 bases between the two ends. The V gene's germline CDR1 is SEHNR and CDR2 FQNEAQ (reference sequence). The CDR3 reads CASSSAEIRGRTEAFF. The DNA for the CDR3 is TGTGCCAGCAGCTCCGCAGAGATCAGGGGTAGGACTGAAGCTTTCTTT.